This TCR beta chain was profiled in a study of tissue T cells after allogeneic stem cell transplantation. General study findings and limits: This small cohort was clinically heterogeneous, and sampling depth was a limitation. TCR repertoires tracked anatomic similarity, regardless of disease or transplant status.

TCRdb's copy holds only in-frame clones and misses some; the assay was immunoSEQ multiplex PCR. The data contain 4,000 to 5,000 clones, around 70% of them seen just once; the ten biggest clones take up 20% to 30%. Remarks on this clone: Its antigen remains unknown.

The sequence came from a female patient aged 18 to 49 with steroid-refractory graft-versus-host disease after an allogeneic stem cell transplant. Certain T cells may be donor cells from the graft. Sequencing used duodenal tissue, obtained at autopsy.

As DNA, the CDR3 is TGTGCCAGCAGCTTAAGGGGTCCAGACCCCTACGAGCAGTACTTC. This gives the protein CASSLRGPDPYEQYF. This chain uses TRBV5-6 with TRBJ2-7; maybe TRBD1 (5 bases). V lost 2 bases, J lost 2 bases, and 14 bases lay in between. In germline, CDR1 is SGHDT, CDR2 YYEEEE. The CDR3 consists of 15 residues.